The entry that follows covers one T cell receptor beta chain sequence. Its binding antigen is unknown. Nothing much larger sits one base from this clone, and base qualities are not available. The data belong to a study of identical twins (dated by TCRdb to the mid-2010s). At the level of the whole study: TCR alpha and beta repertoires from monozygotic twins, unrelated adults of various ages and cord blood were deep-sequenced to test whether fetal clonotypes persist. To rule out contamination, the twin experiments were replicated at different times with different library preparation protocols.

Paper-wide results and their limitations: Recombination models systematically underestimated out-of-frame TCR alpha sharing in monozygotic twins but agreed with sharing between unrelated individuals. Out-of-frame TCR alpha sequences shared between twins showed an excess of low generation-probability sequences compared with coincidental sharing between unrelated individuals. Because the same donors could not be followed over many years, the conclusions depended on cross-sectional statistical analysis. Zero-insertion analyses could be partly confounded by invariant T cells such as MAIT and iNKT, although diverse VJ usage argued against such confounding for most clonotypes. Abundant cord blood beta clonotypes had fewer insertions, young adult naive repertoires showed a similar but weaker trend, and memory repertoires showed no such trend. A weaker excess of twin sharing was found in beta out-of-frame sequences because the signal-to-noise ratio was lowered by fewer shared sequences.

The library came from 5' RACE. Sequencing used an Illumina HiSeq 2000. A universal primer binding site was added through template switching, and the final cDNA carried a unique molecular identifier so that TCR cDNA molecules could be counted accurately. Specific primers in the conserved constant-segment region were used to synthesize first-strand cDNA for TCR alpha and beta chains. To control for contamination, each cDNA library was double barcoded with a SMART-Mk sample barcode plus Illumina barcodes. TruSeq adapter sequences, together with Illumina sample barcodes, were added in two successive PCR steps. TCR alpha and beta cDNA libraries were sequenced on the Illumina HiSeq platform with custom primers. As for how the authors treated the data: Unique molecular identifiers were extracted from raw reads with MiGEC, and CDR3 positions were determined with MiXCR. Recombination models were inferred per individual with the repgenHMM and IGoR tools using an EM algorithm. Shared clonotypes were analyzed with the tcR package in R, and sharing was normalized by the product of cloneset sizes. To study raw recombination without the effects of thymic and clonal selection, out-of-frame nonproductive sequences were analyzed. TCRdb redid the processing of the public reads, applying fastp at Q25 and MiXCR, and retained in-frame beta chains. All rows with the same CDR3 protein become a single entry with the most common DNA and genes. The V and J calls and clone size come from TCRdb's table, not from the authors' own analysis. The sample data list hundreds of thousands of distinct CDR3 sequences, and roughly 20% of these were observed just once. The ten largest clones add up to about an eighth of the sample.

Every donor was a healthy Caucasian. The twin cohort consisted of three pairs of female monozygotic twins, all aged roughly 18 to 29 years. The RNA used for TCR libraries was isolated from peripheral blood mononuclear cells. These data were also filed under a second study, of T cells expressing NK-cell markers. The other study reports the following: In sorted CD3+CD56+NKG2C+, CD3+CD56+NKG2C- and CD3+CD56-NKG2C+ T-cell subsets from eight donors, TCR beta-chain repertoires were profiled. Of the eight sequenced donors, seven were found to be HCMV-seropositive and one was found to be HCMV-seronegative. In several experiments an anti-gammadeltaTCR antibody was added to restrict sorting to alphabetaTCR-expressing T cells. For about 6 donors, the dominant CD3+CD56+NKG2C+ clonotypes were among the top 10 CD8+ clonotypes and accounted for about 1.0-7.5% of CD8+ T cells. Those dominant clonotypes were again the most abundant among CD3+CD56-NKG2C+ cells in a few donors, at roughly 28.3-65%. Whether the expanded NKG2C-expressing T cell clones were specific for HCMV antigens was left unclear. Randomly selected healthy volunteers, three men and five women, were used as the eight sequenced donors. To determine HCMV serostatus, a commercial ELISA kit was used to detect HCMV-specific IgG in serum. For five or six donors, unsorted PBMC were also used to sequence bulk peripheral blood T-cell repertoires. MIGEC was used to demultiplex reads and group the reads by UMI, and MiTCR was used to assemble and quantify clonotypes. To exclude erroneous sequences, any TCR cDNA sequence not supported by at least two reads was discarded. The tcR package was used for downstream repertoire analysis, with clonotypes matched between fractions based on CDR3 nucleotide sequence plus V segment. VDJmatch was used to annotate antigen specificity against VDJdb, with one amino acid substitution in CDR3 allowed.

Sequences were obtained from PBMCs. This TCR derives from a woman aged 18-29 years in good health.

The CDR3 loop reads CASGDYKNEQFF. The sequenced DNA is TGCGCCAGCGGGGACTACAAAAATGAGCAGTTCTTC. The receptor chain draws on TRBV5-1 and TRBJ2-1; TRBD2 agrees with 7 junctional bases. Trimming removed 7 bases from V and 7 bases from J; the gene matches leave 5 bases unexplained. Based on the germline V gene, the CDR1 and CDR2 sequences are SGHRS and YFSETQ. There are 12 amino acids in the CDR3, from cysteine to phenylalanine inclusive. Only the CDR3 DNA is retained, 36 bases long and in frame from the first base.